Listed here are 25 T cell receptor beta chains from one sample, sequenced in a study of cytomegalovirus exposure and HLA in healthy donors. The PCR had 60 Vbeta and 13 Jbeta primers. Method: immunoSEQ multiplex PCR; TCRdb's copy keeps in-frame clones and lacks some. The sample consists of roughly 110,000 clones, approximately 70% of them appearing once. What was sequenced was PBMCs. The origin of the receptors is a man in his thirties or forties in good health and CMV-seropositive.

As regards this clone: The junction departs from the called germline gene at one end, perhaps through a read error. V usage is TRBV6-5 and J usage is TRBJ2-2; 16 bases fit TRBD2. The CDR3 runs to 13 residues. CDR1 and CDR2 from the germline V gene are MNHEY and SVGAGI. The CDR3 loop reads CASRGTSGGVPVF. CDR3 bases: TGTGCCAGCAGGGGGACTAGCGGGGGGGTGCCCGTTTTT.

The chain combines TRBV2 with TRBJ2-5; 9 bases line up with TRBD2. Germline CDR1 reads SNHLY; CDR2 reads FYNNEI. V trimming: 4 bases; J trimming: 5 bases; junction bases outside the gene matches: 8. CDR3 length: 15 residues. CDR3 residues: CASSVSGTSSETQYF. The CDR3 DNA follows: TGTGCCAGCAGTGTCTCCGGGACTAGCTCGGAGACCCAGTACTTC. Supplemented by reference TRBV2 and TRBJ2-5, the full variable domain reads EPEVTQTPSHQVTQMGQEVILRCVPISNHLYFYWYRQILGQKVEFLVSFYNNEISEKSEIFDDQFSVERPDGSNFTLKIRSTKLEDSAMYFCASSVSGTSSETQYFGPGTRLLVL.

This clone came up a few times. The J gene is TRBJ1-5, the V gene TRBV19; possible D gene TRBD1, 5 bases. The CDR3 has 16 amino acids. Germline lookup yields CDR1 LNHDA and CDR2 SQIVND (reference sequence). Deletions cut 2 bases from V and 1 base from J, with 12 bases between. The CDR3 DNA sequence: TGTGCCAGTAGTATACGGGGGGGTAGGAGCAATCAGCCCCAGCATTTT. This codes for CASSIRGGRSNQPQHF.

The rearrangement uses TRBV27 and TRBJ2-1; D gene uncertain. There are 14 residues in the CDR3. The V and J ends lost 2 bases and 0 bases respectively, with 5 bases between them. Germline V gene sequence: CDR1 MNHEY, CDR2 SMNVEV (reference sequence). The DNA for the CDR3 is TGTGCCAGCAGTTTAGCGGCCTCCTACAATGAGCAGTTCTTC. It codes for CASSLAASYNEQFF.

The rearrangement joins TRBV9 to TRBJ2-2, with unresolved D. From germline, CDR1 is SGDLS and CDR2 YYNGEE. The V end lost 4 bases, the J end lost 1 base, and 17 bases lay between the germline ends. The CDR3 is 17 residues long. Written as DNA, the CDR3 is TGTGCCAGCAGCCCCCGCGGCCCCATCGGGAACACCGGGGAGCTGTTTTTT. Protein: CASSPRGPIGNTGELFF.

V is TRBV9 and J is TRBJ1-1; the match to TRBD1 covers 7 bases. Trimming took 5 bases from V and 2 from J; bases not matched to a gene: 9. The CDR3 is 15 residues long. CDR1 is SGDLS, CDR2 YYNGEE, per germline. The CDR3 DNA follows: TGTGCCAGCAGAGGTGATCGACAGGGAAACACTGAAGCTTTCTTT. Protein product: CASRGDRQGNTEAFF.

The gene calls are TRBV9 and TRBJ2-3, with D unclear. The CDR3 spans 13 residues. Per germline, CDR1 SGDLS and CDR2 YYNGEE. Trimming took off 4 bases at V and 1 base at J, with 7 bases between the two ends. The CDR3 region has the DNA TGTGCCAGCAGCCCGACTGGCACAGATACGCAGTATTTT. Its protein product is CASSPTGTDTQYF.

A single count supports this clone. The chain has TRBV6-5 and TRBJ1-6; D remains unclear. V was pared by 6 bases and J by 13 bases, with 7 bases between. The CDR3 consists of 10 residues. CDR1 and CDR2 (germline): MNHEY, SVGAGI. The CDR3 nucleotides are TGTGCCAGCAGCCCTCGGCCCCTCCACTTT. Amino acids: CASSPRPLHF.

The J gene is TRBJ1-2, the V gene TRBV19; 7 bases fit TRBD1. The J segment lost 3 bases and the V segment lost 5 bases, leaving 6 bases of the junction unmatched. The CDR3 length is 14 residues. Germline V CDR1 and CDR2: LNHDA, SQIVND (reference sequence). The CDR3 nucleotides are TGTGCCAGTAGTCGAGGGGGACAGTACTATGGCTACACCTTC. Translation: CASSRGGQYYGYTF.

The rearrangement links TRBV5-1 to TRBJ2-7, with D possibly TRBD1 on 5 matching bases. Trimming left V 1 base short and J 6 bases short, with 11 bases between. CDR3 length: 13 residues. Germline loops: CDR1 SGHRS, CDR2 YFSETQ. CDR3 amino acids: CASSLSRGAEQYV. DNA of the CDR3: TGCGCCAGCAGCTTGTCAAGGGGCGCCGAGCAGTACGTC.

This clone is a singleton in its sample. The V and J genes are TRBV4-3 and TRBJ2-3, with D possibly TRBD2 on 6 matching bases. The V gene lost 0 bases and the J gene lost 5 bases, with 15 bases spanning the gap. Germline CDR1 reads LGHNA; CDR2 reads YSLEER. The CDR3 is made up of 16 amino acids. The CDR3 DNA is TGCGCCAGCAGCCAAGATAGGAGGGGCGGTGGAGATACGCAGTATTTT. Its translation is CASSQDRRGGGDTQYF.

The rearrangement links TRBV5-1 to TRBJ1-2; 8 bases match TRBD1. Germline V gene sequence: CDR1 SGHRS, CDR2 YFSETQ. V lost 3 bases and J lost 3; bases outside the gene matches: 7. This CDR3 spans 15 amino acids. The CDR3 is CASSWQSGGDYGYTF. The CDR3 DNA sequence: TGCGCCAGCAGCTGGCAATCAGGGGGCGACTATGGCTACACCTTC.

The rearrangement uses TRBV6-4 and TRBJ2-1, with a weak D call TRBD1 (6 bases). Looked up from germline, CDR1 is MRHNA and CDR2 is SNTAGT. V was clipped by 4 bases and J by 6 bases, with 16 bases between them. This CDR3 is 15 amino acids long. This CDR3 is CASSALETGFNEQFF. For the CDR3, the DNA is TGTGCCAGCAGTGCTCTCGAGACAGGCTTCAATGAGCAGTTCTTC.

The V and J genes are TRBV9 and TRBJ2-1; TRBD2 matches at 8 bases. Trimming cost V 0 bases and J 5 bases; bases outside gene matches: 7. Germline CDR1 reads SGDLS; CDR2 reads YYNGEE. There are 16 residues in the CDR3. CDR3 sequence: CASSVGFAGGNNEQFF. As DNA, the CDR3 is TGTGCCAGCAGCGTAGGCTTTGCGGGGGGAAACAATGAGCAGTTCTTC.

This clone was seen only a few times. This chain links TRBV27 with TRBJ2-5; 8 nucleotides line up with TRBD1. Per germline, CDR1 MNHEY and CDR2 SMNVEV (reference sequence). The trim removed 5 bases at V and 3 bases at J, leaving 11 bases unmatched. CDR3 size: 16 residues. In DNA, the CDR3 is TGTGCCAGCAGTAACCGACAGGGGATGGGGAAAGAGACCCAGTACTTC. Translation: CASSNRQGMGKETQYF.

The V gene is TRBV30, the J gene TRBJ1-2; no firm D call. Germline V gene lookup returns CDR1 GTSNPN and CDR2 SVGIG (reference sequence). There are 15 residues in the CDR3. Trimming stripped 3 bases from V and 4 bases from J, with 18 bases between. CDR3 in DNA: TGTGCCTGGAGGAATGGGCCAGCTAATTCCTATGGCTACACCTTC. Its translation is CAWRNGPANSYGYTF. Full variable domain (missing parts from reference TRBV30 and TRBJ1-2): SQTIHQWPATLVQPVGSPLSLECTVEGTSNPNLYWYRQAAGRGLQLLFYSVGIGQISSEVPQNLSASRPQDRQFILSSKKLLLSDSGFYLCAWRNGPANSYGYTFGSGTRLTVV.

This chain connects TRBV27 to TRBJ1-3, with 7 bases fitting TRBD1. The CDR3 totals 15 residues. With V trimmed by 10 bases and J by 0 bases, 9 bases remained unmatched. Germline loops: CDR1 MNHEY, CDR2 SMNVEV (reference sequence). The CDR3 region has the DNA TGTGCCAACAGGGACAGCGCGGCCTCTGGAAACACCATATATTTT. Amino acids: CANRDSAASGNTIYF.

This rearrangement joins TRBV18 to TRBJ2-3; 9 positions match TRBD1. V lost 3 bases to trimming and J lost 5 bases; unmatched junction nucleotides: 12. This CDR3 has 17 amino acids. Germline V gives CDR1 KGHSH, CDR2 LQKENI. The CDR3 protein is CASSPTPLGTGRDTQYF. DNA for the CDR3: TGTGCCAGCTCACCGACTCCTTTAGGGACAGGGAGAGATACGCAGTATTTT.

This clone came up a few times. V usage is TRBV5-5 and J usage is TRBJ2-7; no clear D gene. Germline CDR1 reads SGHKS; CDR2 reads YYEKEE (reference sequence). Trimming cost V 2 bases and J 0 bases, with 3 bases left between them. The CDR3 sequence is 12 residues long. CDR3 amino acids: CASSFSSYEQYF. CDR3 nucleotide sequence: TGTGCCAGCAGCTTCAGCTCCTACGAGCAGTACTTC. The full variable domain, rest sourced from reference TRBV5-5 and TRBJ2-7, is DAGVTQSPTHLIKTRGQQVTLRCSPISGHKSVSWYQQVLGQGPQFIFQYYEKEERGRGNFPDRFSARQFPNYSSELNVNALLLGDSALYLCASSFSSYEQYFGPGTRLTVT.

The chain has TRBV9 and TRBJ1-1, with TRBD1 matching over 8 bases. The CDR3 is 13 residues long. CDR1 is SGDLS and CDR2 is YYNGEE in the germline V gene. Germline trimming cut 3 bases from V and 7 bases from J; bases unmatched to any gene: 5. The CDR3 is CASSGQGLGEAFF. The CDR3 region has the DNA TGTGCCAGCAGCGGACAGGGGTTAGGTGAAGCTTTCTTT.

A single count supports this clone. The V gene is TRBV6-1, the J gene TRBJ2-1, with 12 bases that match TRBD2. The junction had 4 bases not matched to a gene; V was cut back by 0 bases and J by 7 bases. CDR3 length equals 16 residues. CDR1 MNHNS and CDR2 SASEGT come from the germline V gene. The CDR3 region is CASSEARLAGENEQFF. The CDR3 nucleotides read TGTGCCAGCAGTGAAGCGCGACTAGCGGGAGAAAATGAGCAGTTCTTC.

This chain links TRBV5-4 with TRBJ2-5, with TRBD2 identical over 7 bases. The CDR3 is 15 amino acids. V lost 4 bases to trimming and J lost 1 base; unmatched junction nucleotides: 7. Per germline, CDR1 SGHNT and CDR2 YYREEE (reference sequence). The CDR3 sequence: CASSRSGAAQETQYF. The CDR3, as DNA: TGTGCCAGCAGCCGGAGCGGGGCCGCCCAAGAGACCCAGTACTTC.

The table lists this clone with a few counts. V and J are TRBV19 and TRBJ1-2, with a possible D match to TRBD1 (6 bases). V shed 1 base and J shed 0 bases, with 6 bases lying between them. Germline V gene lookup returns CDR1 LNHDA and CDR2 SQIVND (reference sequence). This CDR3 has 14 residues. In nucleotides, the CDR3 is TGTGCCAGTAGTATAGGGACAGCTAACTATGGCTACACCTTC. Translated: CASSIGTANYGYTF.

The chain links TRBV12-5 to TRBJ2-7; 9 nucleotides align to TRBD1. CDR3 length: 15 residues. Germline CDR1 and CDR2: LGHNT and FRNRAP. J was trimmed by 3 bases and V by 4 bases; bases with no gene match: 7. The DNA of the CDR3 is TGTGCTAGTGGTTCCCCCCGGGGACAGGGCTACGAGCAGTACTTC. As protein: CASGSPRGQGYEQYF.

This clone was recorded a few times. This rearrangement joins TRBV5-1 to TRBJ2-3, with TRBD2 matching over 9 bases. The CDR3 is 16 amino acids. Germline trimming cut 4 bases from V and 1 base from J; bases unmatched to any gene: 7. Germline values: CDR1 SGHRS, CDR2 YFSETQ. The CDR3 DNA reads TGCGCCAGCAGCAAGGCGGGGGGGCCCGGCACAGATACGCAGTATTTT. Amino acids: CASSKAGGPGTDTQYF.